This TCR beta chain was found in a study of T cell responses to AZD1222 COVID-19 vaccine. Whole-study results and caveats: Of spike-specific TCRs, nearly half reportedly target regions left unmutated in variants.

The table came from immunoSEQ multiplex PCR; TCRdb's copy has only in-frame clones and leaves some out. The sample lists about 60,000 clones; 65% to 80% were seen once. As for this clone: Its antigen is still unknown.

The CDR3 has 14 amino acids. Germline V gene sequence: CDR1 MDHEN, CDR2 SYDVKM. Trimming took off 0 bases at V and 0 bases at J, with 3 bases between the two ends. The chain recombines TRBV28 with TRBJ1-5; no firm D call. This TCR came from an adult who received the AZD1222 COVID-19 vaccine. Sequences were derived from peripheral blood, sampled 28 days after the second AZD1222 dose. In DNA form, the CDR3 reads TGTGCCAGCAGTTTATGGGATAGCAATCAGCCCCAGCATTTT. This encodes CASSLWDSNQPQHF.